This T cell receptor beta chain stems from a study of T cell changes during pregnancy in multiple sclerosis. This clone has a handful of counts. The data were produced by immunoSEQ multiplex PCR, yet TCRdb's version contains in-frame clones alone and is incomplete. The data contain 75,000 to 95,000 clones, under 95% of them singletons. The input for sequencing was peripheral blood, taken before pregnancy. The sequence came from a female donor with multiple sclerosis, enrolled in a pregnancy study.

The CDR3 DNA reads TGTGCCAGCAGCGTAGACGAGGGCGACGAGCAGTACTTC. Translating gives CASSVDEGDEQYF. V is TRBV9 and J is TRBJ2-7; TRBD2 might be the D (5 bases). V lost 0 bases and J lost 5, with 9 bases in between. The length of the CDR3 is 13 residues. Germline CDR1 and CDR2: SGDLS and YYNGEE.